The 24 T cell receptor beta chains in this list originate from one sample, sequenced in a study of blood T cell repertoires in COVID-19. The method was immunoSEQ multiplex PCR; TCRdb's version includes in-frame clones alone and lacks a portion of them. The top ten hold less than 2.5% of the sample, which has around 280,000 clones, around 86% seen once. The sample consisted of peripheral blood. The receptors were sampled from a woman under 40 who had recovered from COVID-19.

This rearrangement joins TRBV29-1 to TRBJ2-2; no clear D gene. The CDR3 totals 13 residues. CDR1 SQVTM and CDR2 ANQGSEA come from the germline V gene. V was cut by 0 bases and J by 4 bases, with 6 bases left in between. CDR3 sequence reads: CSVEDLGTGELFF. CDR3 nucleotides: TGCAGCGTTGAAGATCTAGGCACCGGGGAGCTGTTTTTT.

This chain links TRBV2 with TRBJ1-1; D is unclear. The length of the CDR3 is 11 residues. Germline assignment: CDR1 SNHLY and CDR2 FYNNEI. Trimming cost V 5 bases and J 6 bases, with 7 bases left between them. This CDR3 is CASSLRSEAFF. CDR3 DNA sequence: TGTGCCAGCAGTCTGAGGTCTGAAGCTTTCTTT.

The CDR3, as DNA: TGTGCCAGCAGTGAAGCTAAGGTTCTCCGGGACAGTCAGGCAGATACGCAGTATTTT. Translated: CASSEAKVLRDSQADTQYF. The chain couples TRBV2 to TRBJ2-3; TRBD1 matches at 7 bases. The CDR3 covers 19 residues. V was clipped by 0 bases and J by 4 bases; unmatched bases: 16. Per germline, CDR1 SNHLY and CDR2 FYNNEI. Complete variable domain (other parts from reference TRBV2 and TRBJ2-3): EPEVTQTPSHQVTQMGQEVILRCVPISNHLYFYWYRQILGQKVEFLVSFYNNEISEKSEIFDDQFSVERPDGSNFTLKIRSTKLEDSAMYFCASSEAKVLRDSQADTQYFGPGTRLTVL.

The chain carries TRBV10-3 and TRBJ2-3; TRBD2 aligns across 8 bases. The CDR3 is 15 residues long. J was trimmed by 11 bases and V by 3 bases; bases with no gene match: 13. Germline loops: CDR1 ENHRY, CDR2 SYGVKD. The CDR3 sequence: CAISDPREGVMEQYF. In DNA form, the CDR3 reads TGTGCCATCAGTGACCCCCGGGAGGGGGTGATGGAGCAGTATTTT.

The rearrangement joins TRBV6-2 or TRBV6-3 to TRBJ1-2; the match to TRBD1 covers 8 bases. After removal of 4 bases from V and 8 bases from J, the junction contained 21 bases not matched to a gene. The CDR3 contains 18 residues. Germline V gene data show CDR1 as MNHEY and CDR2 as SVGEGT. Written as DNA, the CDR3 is TGTGCCAGCAGTTTATTTTTTAGGTACATAGGGACAGGCGGAGGCTACACCTTC. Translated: CASSLFFRYIGTGGGYTF.

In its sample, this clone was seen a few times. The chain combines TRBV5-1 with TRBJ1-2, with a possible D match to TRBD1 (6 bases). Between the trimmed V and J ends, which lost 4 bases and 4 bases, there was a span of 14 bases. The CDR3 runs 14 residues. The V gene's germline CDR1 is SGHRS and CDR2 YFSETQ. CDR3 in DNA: TGCGCCAGCAGCCCCCGGGAAGGGGGCTATGGCTACACCTTC. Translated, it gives CASSPREGGYGYTF.

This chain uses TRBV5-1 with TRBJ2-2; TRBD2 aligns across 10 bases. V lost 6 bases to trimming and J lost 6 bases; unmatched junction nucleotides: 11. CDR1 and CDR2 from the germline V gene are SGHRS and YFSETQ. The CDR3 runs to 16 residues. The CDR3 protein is CASTVSSGRFPGELFF. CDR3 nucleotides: TGCGCCAGCACCGTGAGTAGCGGGAGGTTCCCCGGGGAGCTGTTTTTT.

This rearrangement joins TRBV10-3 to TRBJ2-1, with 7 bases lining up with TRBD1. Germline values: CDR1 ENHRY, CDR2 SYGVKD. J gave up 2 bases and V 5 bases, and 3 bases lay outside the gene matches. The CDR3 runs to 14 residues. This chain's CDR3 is CAISPGQTYNEQFF. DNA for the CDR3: TGTGCCATCAGTCCGGGACAGACCTACAATGAGCAGTTCTTC.

Written as DNA, the CDR3 is TGTGCCAGCAGTTTCGATAGGACAGAGGGACGCTACGAGCAGTACTTC. Encoded protein: CASSFDRTEGRYEQYF. J is TRBJ2-7 and V is TRBV6-5; D perhaps matches TRBD1 (6 bases). Germline values: CDR1 MNHEY, CDR2 SVGAGI. V was trimmed by 4 bases and J by 3 bases, leaving 19 bases between them. There are 16 residues in the CDR3.

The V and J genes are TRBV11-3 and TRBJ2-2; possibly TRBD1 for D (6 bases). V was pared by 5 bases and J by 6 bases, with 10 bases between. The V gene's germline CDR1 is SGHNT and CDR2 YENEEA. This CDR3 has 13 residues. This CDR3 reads CASSPTGPGELFF. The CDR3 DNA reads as TGTGCCAGCAGCCCGACAGGACCCGGGGAGCTGTTTTTT.

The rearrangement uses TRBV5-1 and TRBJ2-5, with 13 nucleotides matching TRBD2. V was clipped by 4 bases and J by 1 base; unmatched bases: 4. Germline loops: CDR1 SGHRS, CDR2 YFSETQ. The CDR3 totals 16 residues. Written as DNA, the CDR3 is TGCGCCAGCAGCACAAGGACTAGCGGGGGCCAAGAGACCCAGTACTTC. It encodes CASSTRTSGGQETQYF. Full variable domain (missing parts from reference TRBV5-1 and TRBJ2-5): KAGVTQTPRYLIKTRGQQVTLSCSPISGHRSVSWYQQTPGQGLQFLFEYFSETQRNKGNFPGRFSGRQFSNSRSEMNVSTLELGDSALYLCASSTRTSGGQETQYFGPGTRLLVL.

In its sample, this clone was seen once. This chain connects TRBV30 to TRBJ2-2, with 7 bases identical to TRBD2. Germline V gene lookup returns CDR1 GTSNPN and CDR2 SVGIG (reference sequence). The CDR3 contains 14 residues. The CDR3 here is CGSRGGGGSGELFF. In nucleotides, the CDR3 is TGTGGCTCCCGGGGCGGGGGTGGATCCGGGGAGCTGTTTTTT. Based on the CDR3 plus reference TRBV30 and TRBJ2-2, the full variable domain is SQTIHQWPATLVQPVGSPLSLECTVEGTSNPNLYWYRQAAGRGLQLLFYSVGIGQISSEVPQNLSASRPQDRQFILSSKKLLLSDSGFYLCGSRGGGGSGELFFGEGSRLTVL.

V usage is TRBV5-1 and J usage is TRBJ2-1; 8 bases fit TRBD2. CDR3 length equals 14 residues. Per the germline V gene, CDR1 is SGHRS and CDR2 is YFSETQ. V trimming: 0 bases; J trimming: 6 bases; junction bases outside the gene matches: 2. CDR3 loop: CASSLVGLVNEQFF. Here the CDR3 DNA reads TGCGCCAGCAGCTTGGTGGGACTAGTCAATGAGCAGTTCTTC.

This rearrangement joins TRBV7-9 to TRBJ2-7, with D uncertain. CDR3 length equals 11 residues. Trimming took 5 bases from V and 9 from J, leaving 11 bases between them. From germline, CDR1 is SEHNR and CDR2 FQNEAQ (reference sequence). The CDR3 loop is CASSAEVVQYF. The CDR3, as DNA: TGTGCCAGCAGCGCCGAGGTGGTGCAGTACTTC.

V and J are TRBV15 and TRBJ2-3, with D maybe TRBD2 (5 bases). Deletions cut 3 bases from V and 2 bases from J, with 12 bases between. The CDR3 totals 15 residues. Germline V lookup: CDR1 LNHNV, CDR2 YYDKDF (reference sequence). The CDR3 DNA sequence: TGTGCCACCAGCAGGATAGACGGGGACACAGATACGCAGTATTTT. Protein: CATSRIDGDTDTQYF.

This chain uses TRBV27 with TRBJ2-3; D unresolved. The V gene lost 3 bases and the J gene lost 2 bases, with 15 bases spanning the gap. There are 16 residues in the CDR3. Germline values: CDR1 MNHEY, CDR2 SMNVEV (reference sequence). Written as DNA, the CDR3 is TGTGCCAGCAGTTTCTATCCATCAGGCTCCACAGATACGCAGTATTTT. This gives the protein CASSFYPSGSTDTQYF.

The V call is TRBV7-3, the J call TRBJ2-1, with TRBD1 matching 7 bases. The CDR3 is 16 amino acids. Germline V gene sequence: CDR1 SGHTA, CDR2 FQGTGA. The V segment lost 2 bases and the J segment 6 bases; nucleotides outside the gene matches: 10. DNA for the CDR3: TGTGCCAGCAGCTTATCGCTTAGCACAGGGGTCAATGAGCAGTTCTTC. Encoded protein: CASSLSLSTGVNEQFF.

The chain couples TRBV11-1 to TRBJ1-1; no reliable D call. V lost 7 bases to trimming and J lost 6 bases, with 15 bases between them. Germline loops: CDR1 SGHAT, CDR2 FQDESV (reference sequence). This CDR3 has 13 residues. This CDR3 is CASTTEVGSEAFF. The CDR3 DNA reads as TGTGCCAGCACTACTGAGGTTGGCTCTGAAGCTTTCTTT.

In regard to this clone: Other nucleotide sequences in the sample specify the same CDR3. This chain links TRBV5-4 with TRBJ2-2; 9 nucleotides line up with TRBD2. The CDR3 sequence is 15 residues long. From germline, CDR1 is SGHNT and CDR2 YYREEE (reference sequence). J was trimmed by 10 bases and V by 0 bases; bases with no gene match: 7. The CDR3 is CASSLGASGIVELFF. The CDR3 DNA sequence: TGTGCCAGCAGCTTGGGGGCTAGCGGGATCGTGGAGCTGTTTTTT.

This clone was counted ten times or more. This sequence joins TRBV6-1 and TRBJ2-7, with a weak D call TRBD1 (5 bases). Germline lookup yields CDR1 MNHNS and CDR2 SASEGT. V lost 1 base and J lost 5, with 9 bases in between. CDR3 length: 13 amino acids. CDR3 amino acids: CASSEGDSNEQYF. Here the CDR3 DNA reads TGTGCCAGCAGTGAAGGTGACAGCAACGAGCAGTACTTC.

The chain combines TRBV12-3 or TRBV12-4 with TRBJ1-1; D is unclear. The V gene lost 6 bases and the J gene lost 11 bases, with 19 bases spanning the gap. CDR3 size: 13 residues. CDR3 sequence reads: CASSPLMSSGAFF. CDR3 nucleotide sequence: TGTGCCAGCAGCCCGCTAATGAGCTCGGGGGCTTTCTTT.

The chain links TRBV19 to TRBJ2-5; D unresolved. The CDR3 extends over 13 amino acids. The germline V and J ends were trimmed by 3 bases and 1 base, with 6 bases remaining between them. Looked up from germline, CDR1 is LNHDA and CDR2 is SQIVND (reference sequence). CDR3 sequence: CASSMAVQETQYF. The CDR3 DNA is TGTGCCAGTAGTATGGCGGTCCAAGAGACCCAGTACTTC.

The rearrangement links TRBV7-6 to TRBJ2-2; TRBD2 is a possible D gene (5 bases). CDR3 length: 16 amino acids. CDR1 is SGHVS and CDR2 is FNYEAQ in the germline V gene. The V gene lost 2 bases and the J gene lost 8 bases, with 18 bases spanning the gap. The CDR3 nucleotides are TGTGCCAGCAGCTTACTGGGCGTCCCCCCGGGGGGGGAGCTGTTTTTT. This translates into CASSLLGVPPGGELFF.

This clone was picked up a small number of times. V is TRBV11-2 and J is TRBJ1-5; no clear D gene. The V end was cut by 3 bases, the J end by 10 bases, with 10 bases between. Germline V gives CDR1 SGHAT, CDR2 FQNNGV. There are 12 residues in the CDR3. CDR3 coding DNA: TGTGCCAGCAGCTTTTTGGGGAGTCCCCAGCATTTT. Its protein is CASSFLGSPQHF.